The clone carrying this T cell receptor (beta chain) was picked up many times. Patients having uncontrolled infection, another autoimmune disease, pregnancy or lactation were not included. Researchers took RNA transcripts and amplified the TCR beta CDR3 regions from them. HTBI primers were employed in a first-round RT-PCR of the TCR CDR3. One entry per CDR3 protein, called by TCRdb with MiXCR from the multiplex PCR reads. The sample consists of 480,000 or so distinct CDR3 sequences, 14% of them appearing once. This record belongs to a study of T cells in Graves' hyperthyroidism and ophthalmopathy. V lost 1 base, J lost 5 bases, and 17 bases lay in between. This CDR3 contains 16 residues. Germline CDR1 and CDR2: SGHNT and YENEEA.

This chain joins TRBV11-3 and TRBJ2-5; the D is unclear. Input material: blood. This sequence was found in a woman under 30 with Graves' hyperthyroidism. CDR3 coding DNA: TGTGCCAGCAGCTTAGCCGGTAAGGCCACAGCGGAGACCCAGTACTTC. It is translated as CASSLAGKATAETQYF.